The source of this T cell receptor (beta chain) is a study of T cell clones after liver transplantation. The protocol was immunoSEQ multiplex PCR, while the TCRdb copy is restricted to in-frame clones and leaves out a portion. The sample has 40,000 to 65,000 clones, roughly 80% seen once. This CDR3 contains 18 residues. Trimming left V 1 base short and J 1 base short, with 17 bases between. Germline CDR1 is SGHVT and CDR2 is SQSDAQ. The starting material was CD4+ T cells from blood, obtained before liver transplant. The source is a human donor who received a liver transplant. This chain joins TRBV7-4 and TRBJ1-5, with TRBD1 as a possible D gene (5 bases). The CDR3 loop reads CASSLEGCGYTSNQPQHF. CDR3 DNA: TGTGCCAGCAGCTTAGAGGGGTGCGGATATACGAGCAATCAGCCCCAGCATTTT.